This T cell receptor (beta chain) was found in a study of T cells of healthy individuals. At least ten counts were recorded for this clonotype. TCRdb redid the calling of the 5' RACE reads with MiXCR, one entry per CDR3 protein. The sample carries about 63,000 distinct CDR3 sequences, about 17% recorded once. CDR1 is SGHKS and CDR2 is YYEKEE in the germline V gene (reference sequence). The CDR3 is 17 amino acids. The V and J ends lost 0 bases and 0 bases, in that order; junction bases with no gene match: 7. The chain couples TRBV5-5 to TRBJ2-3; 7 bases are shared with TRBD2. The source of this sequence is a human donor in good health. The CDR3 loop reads CASSLGSPGLSTDTQYF. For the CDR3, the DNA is TGTGCCAGCAGCTTGGGCTCCCCGGGACTAAGCACAGATACGCAGTATTTT.